This T cell receptor (beta chain) stems from a study of beta chain features in type 1 diabetes. As for the study in general: Age, gender and cell yields were alike across patients and healthy donors. Study results and caveats: Moderate yet significant TCRB CDR3 shortening was seen in Type 1 diabetes patients in all four CD4+ subsets.

Note on this clone: The antigen is undetermined.

As every portion of the isolated RNA was reverse transcribed, the sequencing read expressed TCRB transcripts. Some clones are missing from TCRdb's copy, which holds only in-frame ones; the method was immunoSEQ multiplex PCR. The data contain 310,000 or so clones, about 15% of them singletons. Germline V gives CDR1 SEHNR, CDR2 FQNEAQ (reference sequence). The V and J ends lost 3 bases and 0 bases, in that order; junction bases with no gene match: 3. This CDR3 has 16 residues. The genes are TRBV7-9 and TRBJ2-3; 10 bases are shared with TRBD2. Material: naive CD4+ T cells from blood. This clonotype was sampled from a man aged 18 to 29 with type 1 diabetes. CDR3 DNA sequence: TGTGCCAGCAGCTTCTTAGCGGGGGGAAGCACAGATACGCAGTATTTT. It yields the protein CASSFLAGGSTDTQYF.